The rows below give T cell receptor beta chains drawn from one sample of a study of blood T cells in healthy people across ages. Using its own MiXCR run on the 5' RACE reads, TCRdb lists one record per CDR3 protein. The data show 1.5 million to 2 million distinct CDR3 sequences, about 50% seen once. The sample comprised blood. The receptors derive from a woman aged 40 to 50 in good health. Both conserved end residues are trimmed from each CDR3.

TRBV6-2/TRBV6-3,TRBJ2-7,AGNGQGPLGYEQY
TRBV5-1,TRBJ1-1,ASSRDWGLTEAF
TRBV5-6,TRBJ2-6,ASNFPTSSGANVLT
TRBV5-5,TRBJ2-5,ASSPGTAAYNEQY
TRBV12-3/TRBV12-4,TRBJ2-3,ASERGARRGLRTDTQY
TRBV3-1,TRBJ1-2,ASSPGQGRYT
TRBV20-1,TRBJ2-3,SARDPAFGNTQY
TRBV6-4,TRBJ2-7,AYRAIYEQY
TRBV5-1,TRBJ2-1,ASSLSGQGQF
TRBV9,TRBJ2-5,ASSGSTSFETQY
TRBV6-1,TRBJ2-3,ASSEAGITDTQY
TRBV3-1,TRBJ1-2,ASSQGGGRGYT
TRBV7-3,TRBJ2-5,ASSLGSVETQY
TRBV28,TRBJ1-5,ASSPKRLALASNQPQH
TRBV6-2/TRBV6-3,TRBJ2-5,ASSPGTGVLQTQY
TRBV27,TRBJ1-2,ASSWDRFRNYGYT
TRBV29-1,TRBJ2-2,SAGQGANTGELF
TRBV5-1,TRBJ2-5,ASSLGQGMETQY
TRBV4-2,TRBJ2-3,ASSQEQMITDTQY
TRBV7-2,TRBJ2-5,ASSPRLIQETQY
TRBV4-1,TRBJ2-5,ASSQEGSQGRKTQY
TRBV7-2,TRBJ2-5,ASSLLETQY
TRBV12-3/TRBV12-4,TRBJ2-3,ASRLRRGLPSDTQY
TRBV6-5,TRBJ1-6,ASSYSPRQRNSPLH
TRBV20-1,TRBJ2-3,SAKNRDRGHPDTQY